A single T cell receptor (beta chain) is shown here with its context. The antigen is unknown. The protocol was immunoSEQ multiplex PCR, while the TCRdb copy is restricted to in-frame clones and leaves out a portion. This repertoire shows roughly 180,000 clones, 85% to 95% found once; its top ten account for around 0.93%. The germline CDR1 and CDR2 sequences are SGHRS and YFSETQ. The CDR3 spans 16 residues. V lost 0 bases to trimming and J lost 5 bases; unmatched junction nucleotides: 4. This sample was included in a study of T cell responses to AZD1222 COVID-19 vaccine. General study findings and limits: Regions 160-218 and 743-854 dominated among vaccine-associated CD4 TCRs spanning spike. Baseline serology detected seropositivity in only a handful of AZD1222 recipients. Donors, mostly white British, included more females; clonal diversity was possibly underestimated.

The clonotype was recovered from an adult who received the MenACWY meningococcal vaccine as a control. This sequence joins TRBV5-1 and TRBJ2-3; TRBD2 matches 12 bases. The sequenced sample was peripheral blood, obtained 28 days after the second dose of the MenACWY control vaccine. The CDR3 DNA sequence: TGCGCCAGCAGCTTGGAACTAGCGGGGGGTGGAGATACGCAGTATTTT. It encodes CASSLELAGGGDTQYF.